Below, one T cell receptor (beta chain) is given with its context. Its antigen is unidentified. This entry comes from a study of cytomegalovirus exposure and HLA in healthy donors. Data came from immunoSEQ multiplex PCR; TCRdb stores just in-frame clones and leaves some out. The repertoire holds approximately 160,000 clones, about 82% seen once, with about 2.1% in the top ten. The study's findings and limits: Three chains linked to CMV were shown in vitro to be specific for CMV antigens. According to reports, the classifier identified cytomegalovirus status with high specificity and sensitivity. Many donors carried some public TCRs, although rarity characterized most TCR sequences.

The CDR3 loop spans 14 amino acids. Germline-derived CDR1 and CDR2 are LNHDA and SQIVND (reference sequence). V lost 5 bases and J 2 bases, leaving 13 bases between the germline ends. This sequence originates from a man aged 25 to 40 in good health and CMV-seropositive. The chain recombines TRBV19 with TRBJ2-7, with a tentative D call TRBD1 (6 bases). The source material was PBMCs. The CDR3 is CASSSRQVPYEQYF. In nucleotides, the CDR3 is TGTGCCAGTAGTTCGCGACAGGTCCCCTACGAGCAGTACTTC.